The 13 T cell receptor beta chains below were found in one sample sequenced in a study of CD8 T cells in Susac syndrome. RNA totalling about 0.5 to 1 ug underwent reverse transcription with random hexamers. Each CDR3 protein is one row after TCRdb ran MiXCR on the immunoSEQ multiplex PCR reads. The top ten hold around 0.16% of the sample, which has 170,000 or so distinct CDR3 sequences, 85% to 95% seen once. The sample comprised CD8+ T cells from PBMCs. These receptors were obtained from a human donor with multiple sclerosis.

This chain connects TRBV27 to TRBJ2-5; no clear D gene. Germline assignment: CDR1 MNHEY and CDR2 SMNVEV (reference sequence). V lost 0 bases and J lost 5, with 7 bases in between. The length of the CDR3 is 13 residues. Written as DNA, the CDR3 is TGTGCCAGCAGTTTATCGCCTCGGGAGACCCAGTACTTC. It specifies CASSLSPRETQYF.

This chain uses TRBV29-1 with TRBJ2-7; D is unresolved. The CDR3 spans 13 residues. V was clipped by 6 bases and J by 1 base, with 13 bases between them. Germline CDR1 is SQVTM and CDR2 is ANQGSEA. The CDR3 DNA is TGCAGCGTGAGTACGCCGGAGTCCTACGAGCAGTACTTC. The encoded protein is CSVSTPESYEQYF.

CDR3 nucleotides: TGCAGCGTTGAAGCTCCGGACAGTCTCTACGAGCAGTACTTC. Its translation is CSVEAPDSLYEQYF. This sequence joins TRBV29-1 and TRBJ2-7; tentative D call: TRBD1 (6 bases). V shed 1 base and J shed 3 bases, with 13 bases lying between them. Looked up from germline, CDR1 is SQVTM and CDR2 is ANQGSEA. This CDR3 region has 14 residues.

The gene calls are TRBV27 and TRBJ1-2; D is perhaps TRBD1 (5 bases). The CDR3 consists of 12 residues. CDR1 and CDR2 (germline): MNHEY, SMNVEV (reference sequence). V gave up 5 bases and J gave up 7 bases, with 11 bases separating them. The CDR3 spells CASSPRAGGYTF. The CDR3 bases are TGTGCCAGCAGTCCCAGGGCCGGTGGCTACACCTTC.

V usage is TRBV5-1 and J usage is TRBJ1-1; 7 nucleotides align to TRBD1. The CDR3 has 15 residues. V lost 0 bases to trimming and J lost 0 bases; unmatched junction nucleotides: 2. The germline V gene encodes CDR1 SGHRS and CDR2 YFSETQ. As DNA, the CDR3 is TGCGCCAGCAGCTTGGGGACAGGTTTGAACACTGAAGCTTTCTTT. It specifies CASSLGTGLNTEAFF.

This chain uses TRBV10-2 with TRBJ2-1, with 7 bases fitting TRBD1. The CDR3 spans 13 residues. The V gene end was trimmed by 3 bases and the J gene end by 8 bases; junction bases not matched to a gene: 4. CDR1 WSHSY and CDR2 SAAADI come from the germline V gene. The CDR3: CASSDRQGYEQFF. CDR3 coding DNA: TGCGCCAGCAGTGACCGACAGGGTTATGAGCAGTTCTTC.

This chain connects TRBV28 to TRBJ2-7; perhaps D is TRBD1 or TRBD2 (5 bases each). This CDR3 comprises 13 residues. V was shortened by 4 bases and J by 5 bases, with 12 bases between the two germline ends. Per the germline V gene, CDR1 is MDHEN and CDR2 is SYDVKM. CDR3 DNA sequence: TGTGCCAGCAGTTCTTGGGACGACCACGAGCAGTACTTC. Translating it yields CASSSWDDHEQYF.

The chain links TRBV29-1 to TRBJ1-1, with unresolved D. Between the trimmed V and J ends, which lost 4 bases and 10 bases, there was a span of 4 bases. CDR3 length: 8 amino acids. In germline, CDR1 is SQVTM, CDR2 ANQGSEA. The CDR3 reads CSVGSAFF. The CDR3 DNA reads TGCAGCGTTGGCTCAGCTTTCTTT. The variable domain in full, completed from reference TRBV29-1 and TRBJ1-1, reads SAVISQKPSRDICQRGTSLTIQCQVDSQVTMMFWYRQQPGQSLTLIATANQGSEATYESGFVIDKFPISRPNLTFSTLTVSNMSPEDSSIYLCSVGSAFFGQGTRLTVV.

The gene calls are TRBV12-5 and TRBJ2-3; TRBD2 matches at 7 bases. With V trimmed by 4 bases and J by 5 bases, 12 bases remained unmatched. The CDR3 has 16 amino acids. Germline CDR1 is LGHNT and CDR2 is FRNRAP. CDR3 coding DNA: TGTGCTAGTGGTTGGGAAGCCAAGCGGGAACGAGATACGCAGTATTTT. It is translated as CASGWEAKRERDTQYF.

V usage is TRBV15 and J usage is TRBJ2-5; the match to TRBD2 covers 11 bases. This CDR3 has 15 residues. From germline, CDR1 is LNHNV and CDR2 YYDKDF (reference sequence). J lost 1 base, V lost 3 bases, and 1 base had no gene match. The CDR3 protein is CATSSTSGGQETQYF. The CDR3 DNA sequence: TGTGCCACCAGCAGTACTAGCGGGGGCCAAGAGACCCAGTACTTC. Drawing the rest from reference TRBV15 and TRBJ2-5, the complete variable domain is DAMVIQNPRYQVTQFGKPVTLSCSQTLNHNVMYWYQQKSSQAPKLLFHYYDKDFNNEADTPDNFQSRRPNTSFCFLDIRSPGLGDTAMYLCATSSTSGGQETQYFGPGTRLLVL.

The rearrangement links TRBV27 to TRBJ1-5; tentatively, D is TRBD1 (5 bases). Trimming took 4 bases from V and 0 from J, leaving 7 bases between them. CDR1 and CDR2 (germline): MNHEY, SMNVEV (reference sequence). This CDR3 is 14 amino acids long. CDR3 residues: CASSYGGSNQPQHF. The CDR3 DNA is TGTGCCAGCAGTTACGGGGGTAGCAATCAGCCCCAGCATTTT.

This chain joins TRBV27 and TRBJ1-2; D might be TRBD1 (6 bases). The CDR3 runs 13 residues. Germline-derived CDR1 and CDR2 are MNHEY and SMNVEV (reference sequence). Trimming left V 4 bases short and J 4 bases short, with 10 bases between. The CDR3 spells CASSSTGSYGYTF. CDR3 in DNA: TGTGCCAGCAGTTCGACAGGATCCTATGGCTACACCTTC.

The rearrangement joins TRBV9 to TRBJ1-2; a possible D gene is TRBD1 (5 bases). The CDR3 extends over 16 amino acids. The V gene lost 1 base and the J gene lost 8 bases, with 21 bases spanning the gap. From germline, CDR1 is SGDLS and CDR2 YYNGEE. This CDR3 is CASSVCRDRDPCGYTF. For the CDR3, the DNA is TGTGCCAGCAGCGTATGCCGGGACCGGGACCCTTGCGGCTACACCTTC.